One sample yielded the 32 T cell receptor beta chains listed below, sequenced in a study of beta chain features in type 1 diabetes. cDNA synthesis used the whole RNA isolate, giving expressed TCRB sequences. Using immunoSEQ multiplex PCR, the repertoire was profiled, and TCRdb retains in-frame clones only, with some absent. Counted here are hundreds of thousands of clones, 9.5% to 12% occurring once; the ten biggest clones make up more than 0.015%. The sequencing sample was made of naive CD4+ T cells from blood. The receptor source for this set is a woman in her 30s in good health.

A few counts support this clone. This chain uses TRBV29-1 with TRBJ1-2, with TRBD1 matching 9 bases. The ends lost 0 bases at V and 6 bases at J; junction bases unmatched: 8. CDR3 length equals 15 residues. Germline lookup yields CDR1 SQVTM and CDR2 ANQGSEA. CDR3 sequence: CSVEDRGTGKDGYTF. The DNA of the CDR3 is TGCAGCGTTGAAGACAGAGGGACAGGGAAAGATGGCTACACCTTC.

This chain connects TRBV5-1 to TRBJ1-1; tentative D call: TRBD1 (6 bases). The V end lost 6 bases, the J end lost 0 bases, and 21 bases lay between the germline ends. The CDR3 consists of 17 residues. In germline, CDR1 is SGHRS, CDR2 YFSETQ. CDR3 sequence reads: CASTSSTGGYMNTEAFF. CDR3 bases: TGCGCCAGCACCTCGTCGACAGGCGGGTACATGAACACTGAAGCTTTCTTT.

This clone was seen a few times. V is TRBV28 and J is TRBJ2-1, with TRBD1 matching 8 bases. Germline CDR1 and CDR2: MDHEN and SYDVKM. Trimming removed 5 bases from V and 5 bases from J; junction bases left unmatched: 5. CDR3 length equals 14 residues. This CDR3 is CASSPPDRDNEQFF. The CDR3, as DNA: TGTGCCAGCAGTCCGCCGGACAGGGACAATGAGCAGTTCTTC.

The chain is built from TRBV18 and TRBJ1-1; 10 bases map to TRBD1. This CDR3 has 16 residues. V lost 1 base to trimming and J lost 3 bases; unmatched junction nucleotides: 5. CDR1 and CDR2 (germline): KGHSH, LQKENI. The CDR3 DNA follows: TGTGCCAGCTCACCACTGACAGGGGGCGGGGACACTGAAGCTTTCTTT. It encodes CASSPLTGGGDTEAFF.

This clone was observed a few times. The rearrangement uses TRBV19 and TRBJ2-1; TRBD1 agrees at 8 bases. This CDR3 spans 16 amino acids. The germline V gene has CDR1 LNHDA and CDR2 SQIVND (reference sequence). V lost 4 bases and J lost 4; bases outside the gene matches: 9. Written as DNA, the CDR3 is TGTGCCAGTAGTAAGGGACAGGCACAAGGGTACAATGAGCAGTTCTTC. It is translated as CASSKGQAQGYNEQFF. The whole variable domain, filled in from reference TRBV19 and TRBJ2-1, reads DGGITQSPKYLFRKEGQNVTLSCEQNLNHDAMYWYRQDPGQGLRLIYYSQIVNDFQKGDIAEGYSVSREKKESFPLTVTSAQKNPTAFYLCASSKGQAQGYNEQFFGPGTRLTVL.

The chain carries TRBV5-1 and TRBJ2-7; D is unclear. The CDR3 loop spans 13 amino acids. The germline V and J ends were trimmed by 3 bases and 1 base, with 8 bases remaining between them. Looked up from germline, CDR1 is SGHRS and CDR2 is YFSETQ. The CDR3 DNA follows: TGCGCCAGCAGCTCTGAACGGTCCTACGAGCAGTACTTC. Amino acids: CASSSERSYEQYF.

The rearrangement uses TRBV28 and TRBJ1-5; the D is unclear. This CDR3 comprises 12 residues. V was cut by 9 bases and J by 0 bases, with 6 bases left in between. Germline CDR1 reads MDHEN; CDR2 reads SYDVKM. The DNA of the CDR3 is TGTGCCAGTAGAGATAGCAATCAGCCCCAGCATTTT. Residues: CASRDSNQPQHF.

This clone turned up a few times. The CDR3 protein is CASSYSIFGSSYEQYF. In DNA form, the CDR3 reads TGTGCCAGCAGTTACTCGATTTTTGGGAGCTCCTACGAGCAGTACTTC. This chain uses TRBV6-5 with TRBJ2-7, with D perhaps TRBD2 (5 bases). The V gene lost 0 bases and the J gene lost 0 bases, with 12 bases spanning the gap. This CDR3 is 16 amino acids long. Looked up from germline, CDR1 is MNHEY and CDR2 is SVGAGI.

This chain links TRBV28 with TRBJ2-5, with D maybe TRBD1 (5 bases). The germline V and J ends were trimmed by 6 bases and 2 bases, with 7 bases remaining between them. The CDR3 totals 12 residues. CDR1 is MDHEN and CDR2 is SYDVKM in the germline V gene. The CDR3 nucleotides read TGTGCCAGCAGGACAGCACAAGAGACCCAGTACTTC. This sequence encodes CASRTAQETQYF.

The chain employs TRBV2 and TRBJ1-4; D perhaps matches TRBD1 (6 bases). The germline CDR1 and CDR2 sequences are SNHLY and FYNNEI. The germline V and J ends were trimmed by 8 bases and 5 bases, with 15 bases remaining between them. The CDR3 loop spans 14 amino acids. The CDR3 spells CASEGTRLNEKLFF. The CDR3 nucleotides read TGTGCCAGCGAAGGGACAAGACTAAATGAAAAACTGTTTTTT.

This clone has a handful of counts. This rearrangement joins TRBV11-2 to TRBJ2-5, with a tentative D call TRBD2 (5 bases). Germline-derived CDR1 and CDR2 are SGHAT and FQNNGV. Deletions cut 3 bases from V and 2 bases from J, with 13 bases between. The CDR3 runs 15 residues. CDR3 in amino acids: CASSFRRTRQETQYF. CDR3 in DNA: TGTGCCAGCAGCTTCCGGAGGACTCGGCAAGAGACCCAGTACTTC.

This clone was observed a few times. The chain is built from TRBV2 and TRBJ1-2; weak D call: TRBD1 (5 bases). Per the germline V gene, CDR1 is SNHLY and CDR2 is FYNNEI. This CDR3 contains 13 residues. V was cut by 7 bases and J by 8 bases, with 17 bases left in between. In DNA, the CDR3 is TGTGCCAGCACTCGCCAGGGCGTGGAGGGCTACACCTTC. It encodes CASTRQGVEGYTF.

The chain recombines TRBV5-1 with TRBJ2-7, with D perhaps TRBD1 (6 bases). Germline assignment: CDR1 SGHRS and CDR2 YFSETQ. V lost 0 bases, J lost 2 bases, and 9 bases lay in between. The CDR3 is made up of 14 amino acids. The CDR3 DNA reads as TGCGCCAGCAGCTTGGCGCAGGGGACCTACGAGCAGTACTTC. This codes for CASSLAQGTYEQYF.

This clone occurred a few times. The chain uses TRBV11-3 and TRBJ2-7, with D possibly matching TRBD1 (6 bases). Germline assignment: CDR1 SGHNT and CDR2 YENEEA. This CDR3 contains 13 residues. The ends were cut back, 5 bases at V and 2 bases at J, with 10 bases in the middle. CDR3 DNA sequence: TGTGCCAGCAGCGAAGGACAGCCCTACGAGCAGTACTTC. It is translated as CASSEGQPYEQYF.

This clone has more than one count but fewer than ten. The gene calls are TRBV11-2 and TRBJ2-3; 13 bases fit TRBD2. Germline CDR1 SGHAT, CDR2 FQNNGV. This CDR3 comprises 16 residues. The V segment lost 5 bases and the J segment 3 bases; nucleotides outside the gene matches: 5. The CDR3 protein is CASSPGTSGNTDTQYF. The CDR3 DNA reads as TGTGCCAGCAGCCCCGGGACTAGCGGGAATACAGATACGCAGTATTTT.

This clone was observed a few times. The chain employs TRBV25-1 and TRBJ2-1; 12 positions match TRBD1. This CDR3 has 15 amino acids. The V gene end was trimmed by 3 bases and the J gene end by 12 bases; junction bases not matched to a gene: 9. In germline, CDR1 is MGHDK, CDR2 SYGVNS. Here the CDR3 DNA reads TGTGCCAGCAGTGAGCCCGGGACAGGGGGCGGGGGGCAGTTCTTC. This sequence encodes CASSEPGTGGGGQFF. Full variable domain (missing parts from reference TRBV25-1 and TRBJ2-1): EADIYQTPRYLVIGTGKKITLECSQTMGHDKMYWYQQDPGMELHLIHYSYGVNSTEKGDLSSESTVSRIRTEHFPLTLESARPSHTSQYLCASSEPGTGGGGQFFGPGTRLTVL.

This clone has more than one count but fewer than ten. This chain connects TRBV9 to TRBJ2-3; 10 nucleotides agree with TRBD2. Germline V gene lookup returns CDR1 SGDLS and CDR2 YYNGEE. Unmatched junction bases numbered 7, after V lost 3 bases and J lost 9 bases. The length of the CDR3 is 14 residues. The CDR3 coding sequence is TGTGCCAGCAGCGCCCGGACTAGCGGCACCACGCAGTATTTT. This gives the protein CASSARTSGTTQYF.

This clone has a handful of counts. The CDR3: CSVGIGTNTGELFF. CDR3 nucleotides: TGCAGCGTTGGCATAGGGACTAACACCGGGGAGCTGTTTTTT. V gene TRBV29-1 combines with J gene TRBJ2-2; TRBD2 is a possible D gene (6 bases). Germline CDR1 and CDR2: SQVTM and ANQGSEA. V was clipped by 4 bases and J by 2 bases, with 11 bases between them. This CDR3 contains 14 residues.

V usage is TRBV5-1 and J usage is TRBJ2-3, with D tentatively TRBD1 (5 bases). Germline loops: CDR1 SGHRS, CDR2 YFSETQ. The CDR3 totals 16 residues. V shed 0 bases and J shed 2 bases, with 13 bases lying between them. The CDR3 DNA sequence: TGCGCCAGCAGCTTGGCTGGGGCAGGTCACACAGATACGCAGTATTTT. Translating gives CASSLAGAGHTDTQYF.

This chain links TRBV7-2 with TRBJ2-7, with D maybe TRBD2 (5 bases). Trimming took 4 bases from V and 0 from J, leaving 13 bases between them. This CDR3 has 15 residues. CDR1 and CDR2 (germline): SGHTA, FQGNSA. CDR3 bases: TGTGCCAGCAGCTATCGGGCGGGTTCCTCCTACGAGCAGTACTTC. It yields the protein CASSYRAGSSYEQYF.

This clone was seen a few times. The CDR3 region has the DNA TGTGCCAGCAGCTTAGACCAGTCCACAGATACGCAGTATTTT. It encodes CASSLDQSTDTQYF. The chain has TRBV7-9 and TRBJ2-3; D gene ambiguous. Germline assignment: CDR1 SEHNR and CDR2 FQNEAQ (reference sequence). The V gene lost 1 base and the J gene lost 2 bases, with 7 bases spanning the gap. The CDR3 length is 14 residues.

This clone was detected only a few times. This chain uses TRBV30 with TRBJ1-4; D is unresolved. This CDR3 spans 15 amino acids. With 1 base removed from V and 8 bases from J, the gap between germline ends came to 17 bases. Germline-derived CDR1 and CDR2 are GTSNPN and SVGIG (reference sequence). The CDR3 DNA follows: TGTGCCTGGAGTGGTATTACGGGAGGAGAGGAAAAACTGTTTTTT. Its translation is CAWSGITGGEEKLFF.

This clone was counted between two and nine times. This chain's CDR3 is CASSLGQAVGYEQYF. The CDR3 DNA reads as TGTGCCAGCAGTCTGGGACAGGCCGTAGGATACGAGCAGTACTTC. The rearrangement joins TRBV2 to TRBJ2-7; TRBD1 matches at 8 bases. V was clipped by 5 bases and J by 4 bases; unmatched bases: 10. Germline CDR1 reads SNHLY; CDR2 reads FYNNEI. This CDR3 is 15 amino acids long. The entire variable domain, with the rest obtained from reference TRBV2 and TRBJ2-7, is as follows: EPEVTQTPSHQVTQMGQEVILRCVPISNHLYFYWYRQILGQKVEFLVSFYNNEISEKSEIFDDQFSVERPDGSNFTLKIRSTKLEDSAMYFCASSLGQAVGYEQYFGPGTRLTVT.

This clone was counted between two and nine times. The V call is TRBV5-1, the J call TRBJ2-7, with TRBD1 matching 7 bases. J lost 2 bases, V lost 1 base, and 3 bases had no gene match. Germline V gives CDR1 SGHRS, CDR2 YFSETQ. The CDR3 is 14 residues long. Written as DNA, the CDR3 is TGCGCCAGCAGCTTGACGGGACAGACCTACGAGCAGTACTTC. It is translated as CASSLTGQTYEQYF.

The chain has TRBV11-2 and TRBJ2-3; D is perhaps TRBD2 (5 bases). CDR1 is SGHAT and CDR2 is FQNNGV in the germline V gene. Trimming cost V 6 bases and J 2 bases, with 15 bases left between them. This CDR3 has 15 amino acids. Written as DNA, the CDR3 is TGTGCCAGCAGTTTCACGGCGGGTCCCACAGATACGCAGTATTTT. Translating gives CASSFTAGPTDTQYF.

The CDR3 spells CASSFTGVTETQYF. CDR3 nucleotides: TGTGCCAGCAGCTTTACAGGGGTGACAGAGACCCAGTACTTC. The rearrangement links TRBV7-9 to TRBJ2-5; 7 nucleotides line up with TRBD1. V lost 3 bases, J lost 4 bases, and 5 bases stayed unmatched. The CDR3 has 14 amino acids. CDR1 SEHNR and CDR2 FQNEAQ come from the germline V gene (reference sequence).

In its sample, this clone was seen a few times. The rearrangement uses TRBV7-3 and TRBJ1-1; D gene unclear. CDR1 and CDR2 from the germline V gene are SGHTA and FQGTGA. The ends were cut back, 2 bases at V and 2 bases at J, with 6 bases in the middle. The CDR3 length is 13 residues. This CDR3 reads CASSLGSNTEAFF. DNA of the CDR3: TGTGCCAGCAGCTTAGGCAGTAACACTGAAGCTTTCTTT.

The sample holds a few counts of this clone. The genes are TRBV21-1 and TRBJ2-5; TRBD2 is taken as the D call from the table, unchecked against the DNA. TRBV21-1 is a recognized pseudogene. CDR3 size: 14 residues. CDR3 nucleotide sequence: TGTGCCAGCAGCAAGGTCCGGTACCAAGAGACCCAGTACTTC. Residues: CASSKVRYQETQYF.

This clone has just a few counts. The chain couples TRBV29-1 to TRBJ2-7; TRBD2 agrees at 11 bases. Germline V gene sequence: CDR1 SQVTM, CDR2 ANQGSEA. Trimming cost V 4 bases and J 4 bases; bases outside gene matches: 6. CDR3 length equals 14 residues. CDR3 coding DNA: TGCAGCGTTGCTATACTAGCGGGAGTGTACGAGCAGTACTTC. Translation gives CSVAILAGVYEQYF.

V gene TRBV9 combines with J gene TRBJ2-5; D might be TRBD2 (5 bases). The CDR3 spans 13 residues. Germline values: CDR1 SGDLS, CDR2 YYNGEE. V gave up 0 bases and J gave up 5 bases, with 8 bases separating them. In nucleotides, the CDR3 is TGTGCCAGCAGCGTAGCAGCGGTTGAGACCCAGTACTTC. It specifies CASSVAAVETQYF.

This clone appeared a few times. The chain joins TRBV5-1 to TRBJ1-4; 7 bases line up with TRBD1. CDR3 size: 16 residues. The germline CDR1 and CDR2 sequences are SGHRS and YFSETQ. The junction had 10 bases not matched to a gene; V was cut back by 0 bases and J by 8 bases. CDR3 region: CASSLGAGGIEEKLFF. In nucleotides, the CDR3 is TGCGCCAGCAGCTTGGGAGCAGGGGGGATCGAAGAAAAACTGTTTTTT.

With regard to this clone: Other DNA sequences in the same sample also yield this CDR3. The chain has TRBV18 and TRBJ2-3; the D is unclear. From germline, CDR1 is KGHSH and CDR2 LQKENI. The CDR3 has 13 amino acids. The ends were cut back, 3 bases at V and 0 bases at J, with 4 bases in the middle. CDR3 in amino acids: CASSPPSTDTQYF. The CDR3 DNA follows: TGTGCCAGCTCACCTCCTAGCACAGATACGCAGTATTTT.